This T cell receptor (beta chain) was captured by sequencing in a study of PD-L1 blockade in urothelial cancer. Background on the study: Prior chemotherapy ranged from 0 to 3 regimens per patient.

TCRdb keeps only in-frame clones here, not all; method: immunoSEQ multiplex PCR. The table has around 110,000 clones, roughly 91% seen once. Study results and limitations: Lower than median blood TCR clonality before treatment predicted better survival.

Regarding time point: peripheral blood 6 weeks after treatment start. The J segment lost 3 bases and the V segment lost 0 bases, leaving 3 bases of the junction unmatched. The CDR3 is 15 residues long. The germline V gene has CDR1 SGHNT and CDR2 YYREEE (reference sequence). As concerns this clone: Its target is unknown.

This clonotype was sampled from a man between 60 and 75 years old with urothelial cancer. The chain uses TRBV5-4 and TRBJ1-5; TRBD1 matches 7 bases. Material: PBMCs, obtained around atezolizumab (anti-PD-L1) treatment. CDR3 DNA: TGTGCCAGCAGCTTGGGAGGGGGCCTCAATCAGCCCCAGCATTTT. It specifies CASSLGGGLNQPQHF.